This TCR beta chain was captured by sequencing in a study of T cells after yellow fever vaccination. In this sample, this clonotype turned up many times. The V gene lost 5 bases and the J gene lost 6 bases, with 12 bases spanning the gap. From germline, CDR1 is SGHRS and CDR2 YFSETQ. This CDR3 comprises 12 residues. TCRdb re-analysed the 5' RACE reads in MiXCR, keeping a single row per CDR3 protein. Among a few hundred thousand distinct CDR3 sequences, 3.5% to 5% were seen once, and the ten largest hold 15% to 20%. The sequenced sample was PBMCs, obtained 15 days after the yellow fever booster vaccination. The chain links TRBV5-1 to TRBJ2-7; D not resolved. The TCR sequence derives from a young man who received the YFV17D yellow fever vaccine. The CDR3 nucleotides are TGCGCCAGCAGTCCGTCGGCAAGCGAGCAGTACTTC. Its translation is CASSPSASEQYF.